Below, 17 T cell receptor beta chains from the same sample are listed, as sequenced in a study of cytomegalovirus exposure and HLA in healthy donors. A multiplex PCR was run with 60 Vbeta primers and 13 Jbeta primers. Only in-frame clones appear in the TCRdb table, and some are missing; sequencing was by immunoSEQ multiplex PCR. The table lists 130,000 to 150,000 clones, around 80% of them singletons, with 4.5% in the top ten. Sequenced input: PBMCs. The origin of the receptors is a man aged 35 to 55 in good health and CMV-seronegative.

The chain couples TRBV10-3 to TRBJ1-1; a possible D gene is TRBD1 (5 bases). The CDR3 covers 12 residues. V was pared by 5 bases and J by 4 bases, with 8 bases between. CDR1 and CDR2 (germline): ENHRY, SYGVKD. The CDR3 spells CAISKGVTEAFF. The DNA of the CDR3 is TGTGCCATCAGTAAAGGGGTCACTGAAGCTTTCTTT.

This chain uses TRBV27 with TRBJ2-5; D possibly corresponds to TRBD2 (7 bases). Per the germline V gene, CDR1 is MNHEY and CDR2 is SMNVEV (reference sequence). With 4 bases removed from V and 7 bases from J, the gap between germline ends came to 22 bases. This CDR3 region has 16 residues. The CDR3 sequence: CASSSPQGRETGTQYF. Written as DNA, the CDR3 is TGTGCCAGCAGTTCCCCTCAGGGGAGGGAGACAGGGACCCAGTACTTC.

This clone was detected only once. J is TRBJ1-5 and V is TRBV10-2, with 9 nucleotides matching TRBD1. This CDR3 contains 13 residues. V shed 8 bases and J 6 bases; nucleotides not matched to a gene: 5. Germline V gene data show CDR1 as WSHSY and CDR2 as SAAADI. CDR3 coding DNA: TGCGCCAGCCAGGGACAGGGAAGTCAGCCCCAGCATTTT. Translating gives CASQGQGSQPQHF.

V and J are TRBV12-5 and TRBJ2-3; 7 bases map to TRBD2. The CDR3 spans 13 residues. Germline CDR1 LGHNT, CDR2 FRNRAP. Trimming cost V 2 bases and J 6 bases; bases outside gene matches: 2. CDR3 loop: CASGLTGGDTQYF. The CDR3 DNA follows: TGTGCTAGTGGTTTGACCGGGGGGGATACGCAGTATTTT.

The rearrangement uses TRBV27 and TRBJ2-4; D is perhaps TRBD2 (6 bases). V was shortened by 2 bases and J by 0 bases, with 32 bases between the two germline ends. The CDR3 is 23 residues long. Germline V gene sequence: CDR1 MNHEY, CDR2 SMNVEV (reference sequence). The CDR3 sequence is CASSLKSPKSWRVSTLAKNIQYF. In DNA, the CDR3 is TGTGCCAGCAGTTTAAAATCCCCTAAGAGTTGGAGGGTTTCAACCCTAGCCAAAAACATTCAGTACTTC.

This clone was observed once. The V call is TRBV7-2, the J call TRBJ2-1; 8 bases align to TRBD2. Trimming removed 0 bases from V and 4 bases from J; junction bases left unmatched: 5. This CDR3 spans 16 amino acids. Germline CDR1 SGHTA, CDR2 FQGNSA. CDR3 sequence (DNA): TGTGCCAGCAGCTTAGCTCAAGCGGGGGCTTACAATGAGCAGTTCTTC. Amino acid sequence: CASSLAQAGAYNEQFF.

This chain joins TRBV6-4 and TRBJ2-1; TRBD1 matches 10 bases. CDR3 size: 15 residues. Germline CDR1 and CDR2: MRHNA and SNTAGT. J lost 7 bases, V lost 4 bases, and 7 bases had no gene match. CDR3: CASSATGGRRNEQFF. The CDR3 coding sequence is TGTGCCAGCAGTGCGACAGGGGGCCGTAGGAATGAGCAGTTCTTC.

V gene TRBV6-5 combines with J gene TRBJ1-2, with 12 bases that match TRBD1. The V gene end was trimmed by 6 bases and the J gene end by 8 bases; junction bases not matched to a gene: 7. The germline V gene has CDR1 MNHEY and CDR2 SVGAGI. This CDR3 contains 14 residues. The CDR3 region has the DNA TGTGCCAGCAGCTACACCGGGACAGGGGGCGGCTACACCTTC. Translated: CASSYTGTGGGYTF.

The rearrangement joins TRBV7-9 to TRBJ2-5, with 12 positions matching TRBD2. The junction had 1 base not matched to a gene; V was cut back by 2 bases and J by 3 bases. The CDR3 is 15 residues long. Germline CDR1 SEHNR, CDR2 FQNEAQ (reference sequence). This chain's CDR3 is CASSLRLAGEETQYF. The CDR3 nucleotides read TGTGCCAGCAGCTTACGACTAGCGGGGGAAGAGACCCAGTACTTC.

This clone has only a few counts. This chain uses TRBV20-1 with TRBJ1-1; no firm D call. The CDR3 totals 11 residues. V dropped 3 bases and J dropped 4 bases, with 6 bases sitting between them. Looked up from germline, CDR1 is DFQATT and CDR2 is SNEGSKA (reference sequence). As DNA, the CDR3 is TGCAGTGCTAGGGAGAGCACTGAAGCTTTCTTT. It encodes CSARESTEAFF.

J is TRBJ2-1 and V is TRBV6-5; the match to TRBD2 covers 11 bases. The V gene end was trimmed by 6 bases and the J gene end by 10 bases; junction bases not matched to a gene: 11. This CDR3 contains 15 residues. CDR1 and CDR2 from the germline V gene are MNHEY and SVGAGI. Written as DNA, the CDR3 is TGTGCCAGCAGCTATCACACGACTAGCGGGGTGGAGCAGTTCTTC. It yields the protein CASSYHTTSGVEQFF.

J is TRBJ1-2 and V is TRBV5-1, with D maybe TRBD1 (6 bases). Per the germline V gene, CDR1 is SGHRS and CDR2 is YFSETQ. Trimming removed 4 bases from V and 4 bases from J, with 17 bases in between. This CDR3 spans 15 amino acids. This CDR3 is CASSPRQGGGYGYTF. The CDR3 bases are TGCGCCAGCAGCCCCCGTCAGGGAGGGGGCTATGGCTACACCTTC.

The rearrangement joins TRBV9 to TRBJ1-3; a possible D gene is TRBD1 (6 bases). Trimming shortened V by 0 bases and J by 0 bases, and 10 bases separated the two germline ends. The CDR3 extends over 16 amino acids. Looked up from germline, CDR1 is SGDLS and CDR2 is YYNGEE. In nucleotides, the CDR3 is TGTGCCAGCAGCGTAGCTACAGGGAGCTCTGGAAACACCATATATTTT. Its protein is CASSVATGSSGNTIYF.

The chain couples TRBV5-4 to TRBJ2-7, with TRBD1 identical over 9 bases. The germline gives CDR1 SGHNT, CDR2 YYREEE (reference sequence). J lost 6 bases, V lost 4 bases, and 11 bases had no gene match. The CDR3 is made up of 15 amino acids. The CDR3 region has the DNA TGTGCCAGCAGCGGCCGGGACAGGGTTTCACGCGAGCAGTACTTC. It specifies CASSGRDRVSREQYF.

This clone was detected a few times. J is TRBJ1-6 and V is TRBV10-3; no definite D call. Deletions cut 6 bases from V and 5 bases from J, with 11 bases between. Looked up from germline, CDR1 is ENHRY and CDR2 is SYGVKD. This CDR3 has 14 amino acids. The CDR3 DNA is TGTGCCATCAGCGCGGCCTGGGATAATTCACCCCTCCACTTT. Translating it yields CAISAAWDNSPLHF.

The V call is TRBV7-2, the J call TRBJ2-7; 8 nucleotides agree with TRBD2. This CDR3 region has 15 residues. Germline V gene data show CDR1 as SGHTA and CDR2 as FQGNSA. The junction had 5 bases not matched to a gene; V was cut back by 3 bases and J by 1 base. CDR3 sequence reads: CASSFAGTSSYEQYF. CDR3 bases: TGTGCCAGCAGCTTTGCAGGGACTAGTTCCTACGAGCAGTACTTC.

In nucleotides, the CDR3 is TGCGCCAGCAGCTTGGCAGGAGGGGGACAGGTTGAAGCTTTCTTT. It translates to CASSLAGGGQVEAFF. The chain links TRBV5-1 to TRBJ1-1; 8 nucleotides agree with TRBD1. J gave up 7 bases and V 0 bases, and 8 bases lay outside the gene matches. The CDR3 is 15 amino acids. The germline V gene has CDR1 SGHRS and CDR2 YFSETQ.